This T cell receptor beta chain was captured in a study of cytomegalovirus exposure and HLA in healthy donors. This clone showed up just a few times. Its antigen is undetermined. Primers: 60 Vbeta forward and 13 Jbeta reverse. Measured with immunoSEQ multiplex PCR; TCRdb has only the in-frame clones, and not every one. Of 180,000 or so clones listed, 75% to 85% are singletons. The ends lost 6 bases at V and 6 bases at J; junction bases unmatched: 8. Germline V gene sequence: CDR1 LNHDA, CDR2 SQIVND (reference sequence). This CDR3 is 14 amino acids long. Study-level points and caveats: TCR beta V- and J-gene trimming, according to a later analysis, was linked to a missense DCLRE1C variant. The study found most TCR sequences rare, yet found some public TCRs in many donors.

The sample taken for sequencing was PBMCs. V usage is TRBV19 and J usage is TRBJ1-1; TRBD1 matches 9 bases. The origin of this receptor is a man aged 18 to 29 in good health and CMV-seronegative. CDR3 protein: CASRNYRGLSEAFF. DNA for the CDR3: TGTGCCAGTAGGAATTACAGGGGGCTGTCTGAAGCTTTCTTT. Together with reference TRBV19 and TRBJ1-1, the CDR3 gives the full variable domain: DGGITQSPKYLFRKEGQNVTLSCEQNLNHDAMYWYRQDPGQGLRLIYYSQIVNDFQKGDIAEGYSVSREKKESFPLTVTSAQKNPTAFYLCASRNYRGLSEAFFGQGTRLTVV.